This passage covers 30 T cell receptor beta chains from one sample sequenced in a study of T cells in localized non-small cell lung cancer. The method was immunoSEQ multiplex PCR; TCRdb's version includes in-frame clones alone and lacks a portion of them. The sample has roughly 38,000 clones, 86% seen once; the top ten hold around 5.6%. The sample here was peripheral blood mononuclear cells, taken before any cancer treatment. The source of these receptors is a male donor older than 55 with stage II lung adenocarcinoma.

This chain links TRBV12-5 with TRBJ2-5, with 12 positions matching TRBD2. Germline V CDR1 and CDR2: LGHNT, FRNRAP. This CDR3 has 16 residues. Unmatched junction bases numbered 8, after V lost 6 bases and J lost 3 bases. In DNA, the CDR3 is TGTGCTAGTGGCAGGGGACTAGCGGGCTCAGAAGAGACCCAGTACTTC. Its protein product is CASGRGLAGSEETQYF.

This clone was found once. This chain joins TRBV28 and TRBJ2-5, with D perhaps matching TRBD2 (7 bases). The germline V gene encodes CDR1 MDHEN and CDR2 SYDVKM. Trimming pared 10 bases from V and 4 bases from J, leaving 16 bases between. This CDR3 has 13 residues. The CDR3 spells CATGWGGLETQYF. CDR3 in DNA: TGTGCCACCGGGTGGGGGGGCCTAGAGACCCAGTACTTC.

The chain is built from TRBV4-1 and TRBJ1-2, with D possibly matching TRBD1 (6 bases). This CDR3 comprises 13 residues. Germline values: CDR1 MGHRA, CDR2 YSYEKL. Deletions cut 8 bases from V and 1 base from J, with 11 bases between. Written as DNA, the CDR3 is TGCGCCAGCCGAGGACAGAGTAACTATGGCTACACCTTC. This translates into CASRGQSNYGYTF.

This clone was seen more than once but under ten times. The rearrangement joins TRBV19 to TRBJ1-2, with D possibly matching TRBD1 (6 bases). This CDR3 spans 12 amino acids. The germline CDR1 and CDR2 sequences are LNHDA and SQIVND (reference sequence). The ends were cut back, 8 bases at V and 7 bases at J, with 14 bases in the middle. The CDR3 nucleotides read TGTGCCAGTGGTGGACAGACAAGTGGCTACACCTTC. This gives the protein CASGGQTSGYTF.

The rearrangement joins TRBV28 to TRBJ2-5; unclear D gene. Germline CDR1 and CDR2: MDHEN and SYDVKM. Trimming removed 6 bases from V and 6 bases from J, with 17 bases in between. The CDR3 is 14 residues long. CDR3 loop: CASSLITERKTQYF. The CDR3 DNA sequence: TGTGCCAGCAGCCTTATCACGGAACGCAAGACCCAGTACTTC.

The chain has TRBV5-1 and TRBJ2-3, with D uncertain. Germline-derived CDR1 and CDR2 are SGHRS and YFSETQ. The CDR3 is 13 amino acids. V was clipped by 1 base and J by 3 bases, with 6 bases between them. The CDR3 region has the DNA TGCGCCAGCAGCTTGTCTGTAACAGATACGCAGTATTTT. It encodes CASSLSVTDTQYF.

This clone showed up just a few times. The chain links TRBV7-2 to TRBJ1-1; D uncertain. V gave up 2 bases and J gave up 4 bases, with 8 bases separating them. From germline, CDR1 is SGHTA and CDR2 FQGNSA. The CDR3 has 13 amino acids. The CDR3 loop is CASSLSGGTEAFF. The CDR3 nucleotides are TGTGCCAGCAGCTTAAGTGGAGGCACTGAAGCTTTCTTT.

This sequence joins TRBV6-6 and TRBJ2-7; 8 positions match TRBD1. CDR3 length: 15 amino acids. V lost 5 bases to trimming and J lost 2 bases; unmatched junction nucleotides: 8. Looked up from germline, CDR1 is MNHNY and CDR2 is SVGAGI (reference sequence). The CDR3: CASSTGGVLAYEQYF. In DNA, the CDR3 is TGTGCCAGCAGTACAGGGGGAGTGTTAGCCTACGAGCAGTACTTC.

This clone was recorded once. This rearrangement joins TRBV6-6 to TRBJ1-3; D may be TRBD1 (5 bases). CDR3 size: 15 residues. The V gene lost 5 bases and the J gene lost 0 bases, with 11 bases spanning the gap. Germline V lookup: CDR1 MNHNY, CDR2 SVGAGI (reference sequence). The CDR3 DNA follows: TGTGCCAGCAGTCGGGACTTCCTCTCTGGAAACACCATATATTTT. It is translated as CASSRDFLSGNTIYF.

The V call is TRBV7-8, the J call TRBJ2-1, with D uncertain. V was trimmed by 1 base and J by 8 bases, leaving 3 bases between them. Germline CDR1 SGHVS, CDR2 FQNEAQ. The CDR3 extends over 11 amino acids. In DNA, the CDR3 is TGTGCCAGCAGCTTAGAATATGAGCAGTTCTTC. This sequence encodes CASSLEYEQFF.

V usage is TRBV9 and J usage is TRBJ2-3; 11 nucleotides agree with TRBD2. The V gene end was trimmed by 2 bases and the J gene end by 2 bases; junction bases not matched to a gene: 7. The CDR3 sequence is 17 residues long. Germline values: CDR1 SGDLS, CDR2 YYNGEE. The CDR3 DNA reads as TGTGCCAGCAGCGTCGGGACTAGCGGCTACTCCACAGATACGCAGTATTTT. This translates into CASSVGTSGYSTDTQYF.

The CDR3 is CASSSFPAGQGGRTDTQYF. The CDR3 DNA follows: TGTGCCAGCAGCTCTTTCCCAGCGGGACAGGGAGGACGCACAGATACGCAGTATTTT. The genes are TRBV7-2 and TRBJ2-3; 9 positions agree with TRBD1. The CDR3 sequence is 19 residues long. V lost 4 bases to trimming and J lost 1 base; unmatched junction nucleotides: 15. Looked up from germline, CDR1 is SGHTA and CDR2 is FQGNSA. Full variable domain (remainder filled in from reference TRBV7-2 and TRBJ2-3): GAGVSQSPSNKVTEKGKDVELRCDPISGHTALYWYRQSLGQGLEFLIYFQGNSAPDKSGLPSDRFSAERTGGSVSTLTIQRTQQEDSAVYLCASSSFPAGQGGRTDTQYFGPGTRLTVL.

The rearrangement joins TRBV19 to TRBJ2-3, with 10 bases matching TRBD2. The trim removed 10 bases at V and 5 bases at J, leaving 6 bases unmatched. This CDR3 has 13 amino acids. Germline CDR1 is LNHDA and CDR2 is SQIVND (reference sequence). CDR3: CATSSGSGDTQYF. The CDR3 DNA reads TGTGCCACATCTAGCGGGAGCGGAGATACGCAGTATTTT.

J is TRBJ1-4 and V is TRBV4-3; TRBD1 agrees at 7 bases. Germline V lookup: CDR1 LGHNA, CDR2 YSLEER. The V segment lost 3 bases and the J segment 5 bases; nucleotides outside the gene matches: 3. The CDR3 is 14 residues long. CDR3 DNA sequence: TGCGCCAGCAGCCAGAGACAGGGAAATGAAAAACTGTTTTTT. Its translation is CASSQRQGNEKLFF.

The rearrangement joins TRBV29-1 to TRBJ2-7; D unclear. The CDR3 totals 13 residues. The V and J ends lost 5 bases and 6 bases respectively, with 17 bases between them. The germline CDR1 and CDR2 sequences are SQVTM and ANQGSEA. The CDR3 region has the DNA TGCAGCGTTAGGTACACCTCTACGAGCGAGCAGTACTTC. Residues: CSVRYTSTSEQYF.

This chain uses TRBV29-1 with TRBJ2-1; 12 nucleotides align to TRBD1. CDR3 length equals 14 residues. Germline CDR1 SQVTM, CDR2 ANQGSEA. The V segment lost 7 bases and the J segment 7 bases; nucleotides outside the gene matches: 8. CDR3 DNA: TGCAGCGCCGGCCGGGACAGGGGGCAGAATGAGCAGTTCTTC. Amino acids: CSAGRDRGQNEQFF.

V and J are TRBV29-1 and TRBJ1-1; 9 nucleotides match TRBD1. The V gene's germline CDR1 is SQVTM and CDR2 ANQGSEA. After removal of 7 bases from V and 3 bases from J, the junction contained 6 bases not matched to a gene. The CDR3 is 13 residues long. As DNA, the CDR3 is TGCAGCGCAGAAGGACAGGGGCACACTGAAGCTTTCTTT. Its translation: CSAEGQGHTEAFF.

The chain uses TRBV4-3 and TRBJ2-6, with D possibly TRBD2 on 6 matching bases. The CDR3 covers 19 residues. In germline, CDR1 is LGHNA, CDR2 YSLEER. Trimming removed 4 bases at V and 2 bases at J, with 21 bases between. The CDR3 region is CASSPQGGRSAAGANVLTF. CDR3 sequence (DNA): TGCGCCAGCAGCCCCCAGGGAGGCCGCTCAGCCGCTGGGGCCAACGTCCTGACTTTC.

The chain couples TRBV19 to TRBJ2-5; TRBD1 is a possible D gene (6 bases). Trimming took 6 bases from V and 5 from J, leaving 19 bases between them. Per the germline V gene, CDR1 is LNHDA and CDR2 is SQIVND (reference sequence). This CDR3 comprises 15 residues. CDR3 protein: CASRPGHLVPETQYF. DNA of the CDR3: TGTGCCAGTAGGCCGGGACACCTAGTTCCGGAGACCCAGTACTTC.

The chain carries TRBV6-5 and TRBJ2-7, with D perhaps given as TRBD1 or TRBD2 (5 bases each). The CDR3 consists of 15 residues. V was cut by 2 bases and J by 2 bases, with 13 bases left in between. Per the germline V gene, CDR1 is MNHEY and CDR2 is SVGAGI. This CDR3 reads CASSYGGEGTYEQYF. The CDR3 DNA sequence: TGTGCCAGCAGTTACGGGGGAGAGGGGACCTACGAGCAGTACTTC.

This chain links TRBV7-2 with TRBJ2-7, with TRBD2 matching over 8 bases. CDR1 is SGHTA, CDR2 FQGNSA, per germline. After removal of 3 bases from V and 5 bases from J, the junction contained 12 bases not matched to a gene. This CDR3 has 16 amino acids. The CDR3 reads CASSLVFSGAWDEQYF. As DNA, the CDR3 is TGTGCCAGCAGCTTGGTGTTTAGCGGGGCCTGGGACGAGCAGTACTTC.

This clone has only a few counts. The chain recombines TRBV28 with TRBJ2-5; D perhaps matches TRBD2 (5 bases). Germline-derived CDR1 and CDR2 are MDHEN and SYDVKM. CDR3 length: 13 residues. Trimming left V 8 bases short and J 1 base short, with 11 bases between. The CDR3 is CASHKRSQETQYF. CDR3 DNA: TGTGCCAGCCATAAGCGGAGCCAAGAGACCCAGTACTTC.

The V and J genes are TRBV6-1 and TRBJ1-1; no reliable D call. Between the trimmed V and J ends, which lost 5 bases and 3 bases, there was a span of 10 bases. The length of the CDR3 is 13 residues. Germline V lookup: CDR1 MNHNS, CDR2 SASEGT. CDR3 amino acids: CASSRLADTEAFF. The CDR3 nucleotides are TGTGCCAGCAGTCGCCTGGCGGACACTGAAGCTTTCTTT.

The V and J genes are TRBV19 and TRBJ1-2; the match to TRBD1 covers 7 bases. CDR3 length: 14 residues. Per the germline V gene, CDR1 is LNHDA and CDR2 is SQIVND (reference sequence). The V and J ends lost 5 bases and 1 base, in that order; junction bases with no gene match: 4. CDR3 sequence reads: CASSARDSNYGYTF. In DNA form, the CDR3 reads TGTGCCAGTAGTGCAAGGGACAGTAACTATGGCTACACCTTC.

J is TRBJ1-2 and V is TRBV29-1, with 9 positions matching TRBD1. The CDR3 contains 15 residues. CDR1 and CDR2 from the germline V gene are SQVTM and ANQGSEA. J was trimmed by 5 bases and V by 1 base; bases with no gene match: 8. DNA for the CDR3: TGCAGCGTTGAAGGCGGGGACAGGGCCTTTTATGGCTACACCTTC. This gives the protein CSVEGGDRAFYGYTF. The full variable domain, in which reference TRBV29-1 and TRBJ1-2 provide the parts outside the CDR3, is SAVISQKPSRDICQRGTSLTIQCQVDSQVTMMFWYRQQPGQSLTLIATANQGSEATYESGFVIDKFPISRPNLTFSTLTVSNMSPEDSSIYLCSVEGGDRAFYGYTFGSGTRLTVV.

The CDR3 is CATSRLLRGGDTEAFF. DNA of the CDR3: TGTGCCACCAGCAGACTACTACGAGGGGGGGACACTGAAGCTTTCTTT. This rearrangement joins TRBV15 to TRBJ1-1; D might be TRBD1 (6 bases). Germline V gene lookup returns CDR1 LNHNV and CDR2 YYDKDF (reference sequence). V lost 2 bases and J 3 bases, leaving 16 bases between the germline ends. The CDR3 contains 16 residues.

The chain joins TRBV7-9 to TRBJ2-7, with 7 nucleotides matching TRBD1. Germline CDR1 SEHNR, CDR2 FQNEAQ (reference sequence). The CDR3 totals 14 residues. Losses at the gene ends were 4 bases for V and 2 bases for J; bases not matched to a gene: 5. CDR3 protein: CASSSRGPPYEQYF. The CDR3 DNA reads TGTGCCAGCAGCTCGAGGGGGCCCCCCTACGAGCAGTACTTC.

The chain has TRBV5-1 and TRBJ2-1; 8 bases match TRBD1. V lost 3 bases, J lost 6 bases, and 8 bases stayed unmatched. The germline V gene encodes CDR1 SGHRS and CDR2 YFSETQ. The CDR3 totals 15 residues. CDR3 DNA sequence: TGCGCCAGCAGCTCAGGGCAGGGGGCTCTCAATGAGCAGTTCTTC. Residues: CASSSGQGALNEQFF.

The chain recombines TRBV28 with TRBJ1-1; TRBD1 might be the D (5 bases). V was pared by 2 bases and J by 4 bases, with 11 bases between. From germline, CDR1 is MDHEN and CDR2 SYDVKM. The CDR3 loop spans 14 amino acids. CDR3 residues: CASSLTTGLTEAFF. As DNA, the CDR3 is TGTGCCAGCAGTTTAACCACAGGTCTCACTGAAGCTTTCTTT.

The chain has TRBV7-9 and TRBJ1-2, with D tentatively TRBD1 (6 bases). Germline loops: CDR1 SEHNR, CDR2 FQNEAQ (reference sequence). V was cut by 6 bases and J by 8 bases, with 22 bases left in between. The length of the CDR3 is 15 residues. This CDR3 reads CASSYTGSRSGGYTF. The CDR3 region has the DNA TGTGCCAGCAGTTACACAGGGTCCCGCAGCGGGGGCTACACCTTC.